The 3 T cell receptor beta chains below were found in one sample sequenced in a study of shared clonotypes between healthy human individuals. Produced via immunoSEQ multiplex PCR; TCRdb's table is partial and in-frame only. The sample holds approximately 700,000 clones, roughly 73% seen once. Sequenced: memory CD4+ T cells sorted from blood. As to subset: CD45RA-negative fraction. The receptors originated from a young woman in good health.

This clone was counted between two and nine times. This chain connects TRBV6-5 to TRBJ1-1; D is ambiguous. The V gene lost 8 bases and the J gene lost 4 bases, with 20 bases spanning the gap. The CDR3 covers 15 residues. Germline V gene sequence: CDR1 MNHEY, CDR2 SVGAGI. The CDR3 here is CASSTSAGPGTEAFF. In DNA form, the CDR3 reads TGTGCCAGCTCAACCTCAGCGGGTCCGGGCACTGAAGCTTTCTTT.

The chain combines TRBV11-3 with TRBJ2-1; tentatively, D is TRBD1 or TRBD2 (5 bases each). The CDR3 is 13 amino acids. In germline, CDR1 is SGHNT, CDR2 YENEEA. Between the trimmed V and J ends, which lost 3 bases and 9 bases, there was a span of 12 bases. Here the CDR3 reads CASSLRGGSEQFF. The CDR3 bases are TGTGCCAGCAGCTTGAGGGGTGGTAGTGAGCAGTTCTTC.

V is TRBV5-8 and J is TRBJ2-2, with D possibly TRBD2 on 6 matching bases. V lost 1 base and J 5 bases, leaving 12 bases between the germline ends. CDR3 length: 15 residues. Germline-derived CDR1 and CDR2 are SGHTS and YDEGEE. In nucleotides, the CDR3 is TGTGCCAGCAGCTTGCCCGGGAGTCGAACCGGGGAGCTGTTTTTT. Encoded protein: CASSLPGSRTGELFF.